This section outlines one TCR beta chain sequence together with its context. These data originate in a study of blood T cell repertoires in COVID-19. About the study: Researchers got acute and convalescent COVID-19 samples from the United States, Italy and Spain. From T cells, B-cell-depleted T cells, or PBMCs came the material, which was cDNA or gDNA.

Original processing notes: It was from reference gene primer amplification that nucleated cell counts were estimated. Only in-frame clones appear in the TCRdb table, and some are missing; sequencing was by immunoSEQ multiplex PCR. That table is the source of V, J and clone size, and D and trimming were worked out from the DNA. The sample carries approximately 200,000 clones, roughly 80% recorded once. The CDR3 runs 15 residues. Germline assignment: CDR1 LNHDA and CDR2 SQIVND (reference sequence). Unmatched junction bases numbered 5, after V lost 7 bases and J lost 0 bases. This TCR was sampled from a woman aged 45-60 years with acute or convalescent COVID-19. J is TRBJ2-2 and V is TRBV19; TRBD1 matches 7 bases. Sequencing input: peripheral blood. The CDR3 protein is CASNRQGANTGELFF. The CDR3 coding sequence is TGTGCCAGTAACCGGCAGGGGGCGAACACCGGGGAGCTGTTTTTT.